The present T cell receptor (beta chain) was sequenced within a study of blood T cell repertoires in COVID-19. For the study at large: There were acute and convalescent COVID-19 samples, and they came from the United States, Italy and Spain. PBMCs, B-cell-depleted T cells, or T cells were the source of the cDNA or gDNA that made up the material.

TCRdb's table, derived via immunoSEQ multiplex PCR, lists solely in-frame clones and lacks some. The table includes 110,000 to 150,000 clones, around 86% detected once. Germline V gene lookup returns CDR1 SGDLS and CDR2 YYNGEE. This CDR3 region has 15 residues. V gave up 0 bases and J gave up 1 base, with 10 bases separating them. The V gene is TRBV9, the J gene TRBJ1-1; D is unclear. The origin of this receptor is a human donor in a cohort sampled during active COVID-19. The sample was peripheral blood. Here the CDR3 reads CASSVESHGNTEAFF. The CDR3 DNA reads as TGTGCCAGCAGCGTAGAGAGCCATGGGAACACTGAAGCTTTCTTT.